The rows below give T cell receptor beta chains drawn from one sample of a study of blood T cell repertoires in COVID-19. The method was immunoSEQ multiplex PCR; TCRdb's version includes in-frame clones alone and lacks a portion of them. The sample consists of about 88,000 clones, about 85% of them appearing once. The sample consisted of peripheral blood. The source is a male donor with acute or convalescent COVID-19. Each CDR3 is given with its conserved first and last residue. The D gene is left open where the match is weak. Expanded clones are given a class, and other clones once, few, many or no size at all.

j_call v_call clone_size d_call cdr3_nt cdr3_aa
TRBJ1-1 TRBV2 NA NA TGTGCCAGCAGCCCTTTGACAGGGAACACTGAAGCTTTCTTT CASSPLTGNTEAFF
TRBJ1-1 TRBV11-2 few NA TGTGCCAGCAGCTTAGGGGAGTCCACTGAAGCTTTCTTT CASSLGESTEAFF
TRBJ2-2 TRBV3-1/TRBV3-2 NA TRBD1 TGTGCCAGCAGGAGGACAGGGGGGACCGGGGAGCTGTTTTTT CASRRTGGTGELFF
TRBJ1-1 TRBV19 NA NA TGTGCCAGTAGTATTGAGGAGAACACTGAAGCTTTCTTT CASSIEENTEAFF
TRBJ2-7 TRBV4-1 NA TRBD2 TGCGCCAGCAGCCCTAAGACTAGCGGGATCACCTACGAGCAGTACTTC CASSPKTSGITYEQYF
TRBJ1-1 TRBV27 NA NA TGTGCCAGCAGTTTTCAGAACAGGGTGAACACTGAAGCTTTCTTT CASSFQNRVNTEAFF
TRBJ2-7 TRBV15 NA TRBD2 TGTGCCACCAGCAGAGAAACCGATTCAGCGGGGGTCTCCTACGAGCAGTACTTC CATSRETDSAGVSYEQYF
TRBJ1-1 TRBV3-1/TRBV3-2 NA NA TGTGCCAGCAGCCGGGAGGACCTGAACACTGAAGCTTTCTTT CASSREDLNTEAFF
TRBJ2-1 TRBV5-6 NA NA TGTGCCAGCAGCTTTGGGGGCAAATACAATGAGCAGTTCTTC CASSFGGKYNEQFF
TRBJ2-3 TRBV3-1/TRBV3-2 NA NA TGTGCCAGCAGTCCTGGACTACGTGGAACAGATACGCAGTATTTT CASSPGLRGTDTQYF
TRBJ1-4 TRBV2 NA TRBD1 TGTGCCAGCAGCGCAAGAGACAGGGGAGTCCCCACTAATGAAAAACTGTTTTTT CASSARDRGVPTNEKLFF
TRBJ2-2 TRBV7-8 once NA TGTGCCAGCAGCTCGCCCCCTGCAGGCAACACCGGGGAGCTGTTTTTT CASSSPPAGNTGELFF
TRBJ1-5 TRBV3-1/TRBV3-2 NA NA TGTGCCAGCAGCCATCTTAATCAGCCCCAGCATTTT CASSHLNQPQHF
TRBJ1-1 TRBV7-9 NA NA TGTGCCAGCAGCCTCGGACAAATCGAAGCTTTCTTT CASSLGQIEAFF
TRBJ1-2 TRBV30 NA TRBD1 TGTGCCTGGACCAGAACAGGGGGCTCGGGTGGCTACACCTTC CAWTRTGGSGGYTF
TRBJ1-5 TRBV7-8 NA NA TGTGCCAGCAGCTTAGCGCGGGGGGGCCAGCCCCAGCATTTT CASSLARGGQPQHF
TRBJ1-2 TRBV2 NA NA TGTGCCAGCAGTGTTGGGAGGGCGTGGATCTATGGCTACACCTTC CASSVGRAWIYGYTF
TRBJ1-1 TRBV18 NA NA TGTGCCAGCTCACCACCGTCCCAGACTGAAGCTTTCTTT CASSPPSQTEAFF
TRBJ2-5 TRBV7-9 NA NA TGTGCCAGCAGCCGTCTACCTCTGGGCGGGCAAGAGACCCAGTACTTC CASSRLPLGGQETQYF
TRBJ1-1 TRBV19 NA TRBD1 TGTGCCAGTACCCCGGGACAGGGCCCAGCTTTCTTT CASTPGQGPAFF
TRBJ2-7 TRBV5-1 NA NA TGCGCCAGCAGCTTCTCGGGAGCGAGCTCCTACGAGCAGTACTTC CASSFSGASSYEQYF
TRBJ2-2 TRBV6-6 NA TRBD1 TGTGCCAGCAGTCGAACCGGGACAGGGGCGATAATCGGGGAGCTGTTTTTT CASSRTGTGAIIGELFF
TRBJ1-5 TRBV18 NA TRBD1 TGTGCCAGCACCACAGGGGGGAGCAATCAGCCCCAGCATTTT CASTTGGSNQPQHF
TRBJ1-2 TRBV10-1 NA TRBD1 TGCGCCCCCAACTCTACAGGGGGAAAAAGGTATGGCTACACCTTC CAPNSTGGKRYGYTF
TRBJ2-4 TRBV5-4 NA TRBD2 TGTGCCAGCAGCTTTAGGGACTACAAAAACATTCAGTACTTC CASSFRDYKNIQYF
TRBJ1-6 TRBV4-1 NA NA TGCGCCAGCAGCCAAGAACTGCGGGGACGGAATTCACCCCTCCACTTT CASSQELRGRNSPLHF
TRBJ1-3 TRBV30 NA NA TGTGCCTGGAGTACAGGTCTCTCTGGAAACACCATATATTTT CAWSTGLSGNTIYF
TRBJ1-1 TRBV30 few TRBD1 TGTGCCTGGAGTGCTCAGGGGGGCACTGAAGCTTTCTTT CAWSAQGGTEAFF
TRBJ1-2 TRBV3-1/TRBV3-2 NA NA TGTGCCAGCAGCCAAGGTGGGCAGGTTTACTATGGCTACACCTTC CASSQGGQVYYGYTF
TRBJ1-4 TRBV5-1 once NA TGCGCCAGCAGCTTGACAGGGCTGAATGAAAAACTGTTTTTT CASSLTGLNEKLFF
TRBJ1-4 TRBV25-1 once TRBD1 TGTGCCAGCAGTGGAGCGGGACAGGGGGCCTCTAATGAAAAACTGTTTTTT CASSGAGQGASNEKLFF
TRBJ1-2 TRBV5-1 once NA TGCGCCAGCAGCCGCACCGACCTAGGGGTGAGCTATGGCTACACCTTC CASSRTDLGVSYGYTF
TRBJ1-4 TRBV3-1/TRBV3-2 few NA TGTGCCAGCAGCCAAGATTACCGGGAGGGGAAAAAACTGTTTTTT CASSQDYREGKKLFF
TRBJ2-7 TRBV27 NA TRBD2 TGTGCCAGCAGCGTTGCGGGGAGGGGTTACGAGCAGTACTTC CASSVAGRGYEQYF
TRBJ1-5 TRBV5-4 NA TRBD1 TGTGCCAGCAGCTTGGACCCGACAGGGGGGAGGGATCAGCCCCAGCATTTT CASSLDPTGGRDQPQHF
TRBJ1-3 TRBV9 few NA TGTGCCAGCAGCGAGGGGGAAGGAAACACCATATATTTT CASSEGEGNTIYF
TRBJ1-6 TRBV6-5 NA NA TGTGCCAGCAGTTACAGGGTGGAGGGCACCCTCCACTTT CASSYRVEGTLHF
TRBJ2-5 TRBV19 NA TRBD2 TGTGCCAGTAGTGCGTCTAGCGGGTGGAGGGAGACCCAGTACTTC CASSASSGWRETQYF